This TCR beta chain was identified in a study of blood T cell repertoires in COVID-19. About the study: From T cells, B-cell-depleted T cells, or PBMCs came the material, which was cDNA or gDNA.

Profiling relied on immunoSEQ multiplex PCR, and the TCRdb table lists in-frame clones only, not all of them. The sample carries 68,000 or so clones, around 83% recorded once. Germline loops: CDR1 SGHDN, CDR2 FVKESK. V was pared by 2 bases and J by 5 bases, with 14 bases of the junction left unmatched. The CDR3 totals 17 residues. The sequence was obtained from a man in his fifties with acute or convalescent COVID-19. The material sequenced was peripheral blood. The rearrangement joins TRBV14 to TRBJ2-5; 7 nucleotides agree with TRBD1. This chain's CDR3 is CASSQSPTGSPLETQYF. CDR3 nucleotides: TGTGCCAGCAGCCAAAGCCCGACAGGGAGCCCCCTGGAGACCCAGTACTTC.